The 25 T cell receptor beta chains below come from one sample, sequenced in a study of brain T cells in children with intractable seizures. Measured with immunoSEQ multiplex PCR; TCRdb has only the in-frame clones, and not every one. The sample has approximately 77,000 clones, about 92% seen once. Sequences were derived from peripheral blood, sampled at surgery. These receptors came from a boy under three years old with tuberous sclerosis and intractable seizures.

The CDR3: CASSLAGGDYNEQFF. The CDR3 DNA sequence: TGTGCCAGCAGCCTTGCGGGGGGGGACTACAATGAGCAGTTCTTC. This chain connects TRBV3-1 (or the pseudogene TRBV3-2) to TRBJ2-1, with 9 bases identical to TRBD2. Trimming took 4 bases from V and 3 from J; bases not matched to a gene: 4. The germline V gene has CDR1 LGHDT and CDR2 YNNKEL (reference sequence). The CDR3 covers 15 residues.

This chain joins TRBV10-1 and TRBJ2-3, with 8 nucleotides matching TRBD2. Germline CDR1 WNHNN, CDR2 SYGVQD (reference sequence). The CDR3 runs to 13 residues. V shed 4 bases, J shed 3 bases, and the junction held 0 bases outside the gene matches. CDR3 in amino acids: CASSASGTDTQYF. The DNA of the CDR3 is TGCGCCAGCAGTGCTAGCGGGACAGATACGCAGTATTTT.

The V gene is TRBV5-1, the J gene TRBJ1-2; D call uncertain. Germline V gene sequence: CDR1 SGHRS, CDR2 YFSETQ. Trimming shortened V by 3 bases and J by 2 bases, and 17 bases separated the two germline ends. This CDR3 has 16 amino acids. CDR3 nucleotide sequence: TGCGCCAGCAGCTCACGCGGTGGGCGAAAAAACTATGGCTACACCTTC. Translating it yields CASSSRGGRKNYGYTF.

V usage is TRBV18 and J usage is TRBJ2-5, with 11 bases identical to TRBD2. From germline, CDR1 is KGHSH and CDR2 LQKENI. Unmatched junction bases numbered 8, after V lost 4 bases and J lost 4 bases. The CDR3 sequence is 16 residues long. The DNA of the CDR3 is TGTGCCAGCTCACAAAGACTAGCGGGAAGCGGAGAGACCCAGTACTTC. It is translated as CASSQRLAGSGETQYF.

The V and J genes are TRBV2 and TRBJ1-1; 8 nucleotides align to TRBD1. Per germline, CDR1 SNHLY and CDR2 FYNNEI. The CDR3 length is 13 residues. V was pared by 7 bases and J by 5 bases, with 6 bases of the junction left unmatched. As DNA, the CDR3 is TGTGCCAGCAAGAGGACAGGGTTAACTGAAGCTTTCTTT. The encoded protein is CASKRTGLTEAFF.

V usage is TRBV4-1 and J usage is TRBJ2-3; 12 bases line up with TRBD2. The germline gives CDR1 MGHRA, CDR2 YSYEKL. The trim removed 3 bases at V and 2 bases at J, leaving 9 bases unmatched. This CDR3 contains 18 residues. The CDR3 nucleotides are TGCGCCAGCAGCCAGCCCCGACTAGCGGGAGCCCTCACAGATACGCAGTATTTT. The encoded protein is CASSQPRLAGALTDTQYF.

CDR3 amino acids: CASSIREDSPLHF. In nucleotides, the CDR3 is TGTGCCAGTAGTATACGGGAGGATTCACCCCTCCACTTT. The chain combines TRBV19 with TRBJ1-6; D gene uncertain. CDR3 size: 13 residues. Germline V gene data show CDR1 as LNHDA and CDR2 as SQIVND (reference sequence). The V end was cut by 2 bases, the J end by 8 bases, with 7 bases between.

The CDR3 region has the DNA TGTGCCAGTAGTATAGCCGGGACCGATCTTGGCTACACCTTC. It is translated as CASSIAGTDLGYTF. The chain couples TRBV19 to TRBJ1-2, with D possibly matching TRBD1 (5 bases). Trimming left V 1 base short and J 7 bases short, with 13 bases between. The CDR3 length is 14 residues. Germline V CDR1 and CDR2: LNHDA, SQIVND (reference sequence).

The chain couples TRBV10-2 to TRBJ1-6; 7 positions agree with TRBD1. This CDR3 has 16 amino acids. Germline CDR1 is WSHSY and CDR2 is SAAADI. The ends lost 2 bases at V and 7 bases at J; junction bases unmatched: 8. The CDR3 coding sequence is TGCGCCAGCAGTGAGCCTTACAGGGGTCGCAATTCACCCCTCCACTTT. Translated, it gives CASSEPYRGRNSPLHF.

CDR3: CASSQGYSGELFF. CDR3 DNA: TGTGCCAGCAGCCAGGGGTATTCCGGGGAGCTGTTTTTT. The rearrangement links TRBV7-8 to TRBJ2-2; maybe TRBD1 (6 bases). V lost 5 bases, J lost 6 bases, and 10 bases lay in between. The V gene's germline CDR1 is SGHVS and CDR2 FQNEAQ. The CDR3 has 13 residues. Combining the CDR3 with reference TRBV7-8 and TRBJ2-2 gives the whole variable domain GAGVSQSPRYKVAKRGQDVALRCDPISGHVSLFWYQQALGQGPEFLTYFQNEAQLDKSGLPSDRFFAERPEGSVSTLKIQRTQQEDSAVYLCASSQGYSGELFFGEGSRLTVL.

The V call is TRBV24-1, the J call TRBJ2-1; a weak D match, TRBD2 (5 bases). The CDR3 length is 16 residues. Germline values: CDR1 KGHDR, CDR2 SFDVKD. V dropped 1 base and J dropped 8 bases, with 17 bases sitting between them. In nucleotides, the CDR3 is TGTGCCACCAGTGATTTTCTGAAAACGACTATCGATGAGCAGTTCTTC. It specifies CATSDFLKTTIDEQFF.

The J gene is TRBJ2-3, the V gene TRBV14; 7 nucleotides line up with TRBD2. Losses at the gene ends were 6 bases for V and 5 bases for J; bases not matched to a gene: 8. Germline V gene sequence: CDR1 SGHDN, CDR2 FVKESK. The length of the CDR3 is 14 residues. The CDR3 region is CASSPLGGRDTQYF. CDR3 in DNA: TGTGCCAGCAGTCCCCTAGGCGGGAGAGATACGCAGTATTTT.

CDR3 amino acids: CSAKGQGNDEQYF. The DNA for the CDR3 is TGCAGCGCCAAGGGCCAGGGGAACGACGAGCAGTACTTC. This chain joins TRBV29-1 and TRBJ2-7, with a possible D match to TRBD1 (6 bases). Trimming shortened V by 7 bases and J by 5 bases, and 18 bases separated the two germline ends. Germline CDR1 reads SQVTM; CDR2 reads ANQGSEA. The CDR3 length is 13 residues.

The V call is TRBV7-3, the J call TRBJ1-6, with D unclear. From germline, CDR1 is SGHTA and CDR2 FQGTGA. The length of the CDR3 is 15 residues. V was pared by 4 bases and J by 6 bases, with 13 bases between. The DNA of the CDR3 is TGTGCCAGCAGCTCCTTGGTTGGGGTTAATTCACCCCTCCACTTT. Encoded protein: CASSSLVGVNSPLHF.

This chain joins TRBV5-6 and TRBJ2-1, with 11 bases that match TRBD2. The CDR3 has 16 amino acids. V lost 4 bases, J lost 4 bases, and 7 bases stayed unmatched. Germline V CDR1 and CDR2: SGHDT, YYEEEE. CDR3 coding DNA: TGTGCCAGCAGCCTGCCCGGGACTAGCGGATACAATGAGCAGTTCTTC. Translated, it gives CASSLPGTSGYNEQFF.

This chain uses TRBV9 with TRBJ2-1; 10 bases line up with TRBD2. V lost 0 bases, J lost 10 bases, and 4 bases stayed unmatched. The CDR3 length is 14 residues. The germline CDR1 and CDR2 sequences are SGDLS and YYNGEE. The CDR3 region has the DNA TGTGCCAGCAGCGTAGGGGATAGCGGGAGGGAGCAGTTCTTC. As protein: CASSVGDSGREQFF.

The CDR3 is CATSGTGLGNQPQHF. The CDR3 DNA sequence: TGTGCCACCAGCGGGACAGGTCTCGGGAATCAGCCCCAGCATTTT. The V gene is TRBV15, the J gene TRBJ1-5, with 8 nucleotides matching TRBD1. CDR3 length equals 15 residues. J was trimmed by 4 bases and V by 5 bases; bases with no gene match: 7. Germline V gives CDR1 LNHNV, CDR2 YYDKDF (reference sequence).

The rearrangement uses TRBV5-8 and TRBJ2-3, with unresolved D. Germline V lookup: CDR1 SGHTS, CDR2 YDEGEE. This CDR3 contains 15 residues. V gave up 0 bases and J gave up 3 bases, with 11 bases separating them. The CDR3 DNA follows: TGTGCCAGCAGCTTGGACAGTATGGGGACAGATACGCAGTATTTT. Protein sequence: CASSLDSMGTDTQYF.

The chain couples TRBV10-3 to TRBJ2-5, with D unclear. Germline V lookup: CDR1 ENHRY, CDR2 SYGVKD. This CDR3 has 13 residues. V was clipped by 5 bases and J by 1 base, with 8 bases between them. The CDR3, as DNA: TGTGCCATCAGTTTCAGGTCCCAAGAGACCCAGTACTTC. It translates to CAISFRSQETQYF.

The rearrangement links TRBV5-8 to TRBJ2-2, with a possible D match to TRBD1 (5 bases). Trimming stripped 4 bases from V and 5 bases from J, with 12 bases between. From germline, CDR1 is SGHTS and CDR2 YDEGEE. The CDR3 is 14 residues long. CDR3 loop: CASSREQETGELFF. DNA for the CDR3: TGTGCCAGCAGCCGTGAACAGGAAACCGGGGAGCTGTTTTTT.

The genes are TRBV7-6 and TRBJ1-2, with TRBD1 identical over 10 bases. Per germline, CDR1 SGHVS and CDR2 FNYEAQ. The CDR3 runs 16 residues. With V trimmed by 5 bases and J by 6 bases, 12 bases remained unmatched. The CDR3 reads CASSPQAGQGPNGYTF. CDR3 coding DNA: TGTGCCAGCAGCCCACAAGCGGGACAGGGGCCAAATGGCTACACCTTC.

The chain uses TRBV7-2 and TRBJ2-2; D unresolved. This CDR3 contains 13 residues. CDR1 and CDR2 (germline): SGHTA, FQGNSA. The V end was cut by 0 bases, the J end by 7 bases, with 6 bases between. CDR3 bases: TGTGCCAGCAGCTTAGCAAACGTCGGGGAGCTGTTTTTT. This codes for CASSLANVGELFF.

The rearrangement links TRBV4-1 to TRBJ2-3; TRBD2 aligns across 11 bases. The CDR3 covers 13 residues. V gave up 4 bases and J gave up 12 bases; unmatched junction bases: 6. Per germline, CDR1 MGHRA and CDR2 YSYEKL. The CDR3 here is CASSPPLAGGQYF. The CDR3 DNA reads as TGCGCCAGCAGCCCACCGCTAGCGGGAGGACAGTATTTT.

The rearrangement links TRBV11-2 to TRBJ1-2, with 7 bases aligning to TRBD1. V was clipped by 1 base and J by 3 bases; unmatched bases: 5. The germline gives CDR1 SGHAT, CDR2 FQNNGV. The CDR3 runs to 15 residues. The CDR3 sequence is CASSLVTQGYYGYTF. The DNA for the CDR3 is TGTGCCAGCAGCTTAGTGACACAGGGGTACTATGGCTACACCTTC.

J is TRBJ1-5 and V is TRBV25-1; D call uncertain. Germline assignment: CDR1 MGHDK and CDR2 SYGVNS. CDR3 length equals 11 residues. Trimming pared 6 bases from V and 2 bases from J, leaving 2 bases between. The CDR3 coding sequence is TGTGCCAGCAGGGGCAATCAGCCCCAGCATTTT. Translating gives CASRGNQPQHF.